Sequencing of this T cell receptor beta chain was carried out in a study of shared clonotypes between healthy human individuals. The wider study: CD8 memory received one plate per donor, CD8 naive two, CD4 memory three and CD4 naive three. Study conclusions and caveats: Investigators expected sequencing depth to affect clonotype sharing among donors. The small donor group covered limited genetic and exposure diversity. Researchers found naive subsets generally carried larger estimated richness than memory subsets.

Concerning this clone itself: Its antigen is unknown.

V was clipped by 6 bases and J by 6 bases; unmatched bases: 12. The CDR3 spans 15 residues. The germline CDR1 and CDR2 sequences are KGHSH and LQKENI. Some clones are missing from TCRdb's copy, which holds only in-frame ones; the method was immunoSEQ multiplex PCR. The sample has about 2.3 million clones; 85% to 95% are singletons. The chain employs TRBV18 and TRBJ2-3, with TRBD2 identical over 7 bases. This TCR derives from a young man in good health. Some clones in this sample may be carry-over from other donors' samples. The specimen sequenced was naive CD4+ T cells from PBMCs. The subset: CD45RA+ positively selected. The CDR3 protein is CASSPTSSPGDTQYF. As DNA, the CDR3 is TGTGCCAGCTCGCCGACTAGCTCACCCGGGGATACGCAGTATTTT.